One T cell receptor beta chain is described in this entry. Its target is not known. The data were obtained in a study of Graves' ophthalmopathy and Graves' hyperthyroidism. Overall study findings and caveats: The majority of expanded thyroid clonotypes above 0.001 frequency also occurred in blood. Ophthalmopathy progression was predicted with about 71% sensitivity and roughly 72% specificity.

Amplified material comprised TCR beta CDR3 regions derived from RNA transcripts. Amplification began with first-round RT-PCR using HTBI primers, then second-round multiplex PCR was performed. TCRdb re-derived calls from the multiplex PCR reads in MiXCR, one entry per CDR3 protein. In the table there are 1 million to 1.3 million distinct CDR3 sequences, approximately 35% of which are singletons. The V gene's germline CDR1 is SGHTA and CDR2 FQGNSA. Unmatched junction bases numbered 2, after V lost 6 bases and J lost 1 base. CDR3 length: 14 amino acids. Recruitment covered hyperthyroidism patients aged 18 to 65 whose new diagnosis was of under 2 months' duration. Other autoimmune disease, uncontrolled infection, pregnancy and lactation led to exclusion.

The sequenced sample was peripheral blood or thyroid tissue (not recorded which). This clonotype was sampled from an adult man with Graves' hyperthyroidism. The chain recombines TRBV7-2 with TRBJ2-2; 7 bases map to TRBD1. The chain's CDR3 is CASRTGRNTGELFF. The CDR3 DNA sequence: TGTGCCAGCAGGACAGGGAGGAACACCGGGGAGCTGTTTTTT.